Below, 17 T cell receptor beta chains from the same sample are listed, as sequenced in a study of blood T cells in healthy people across ages. A J-beta primer mix and a sample-barcoded 5' primer were used in a second PCR of roughly 6 to 12 cycles. TCRdb used MiXCR to reprocess the 5' RACE reads, holding one entry per CDR3 protein. The sample lists about 640,000 distinct CDR3 sequences; 58% were seen once. The sample taken for sequencing was blood. The receptors stem from a man in his 60s in good health.

The V call is TRBV6-2 or TRBV6-3, the J call TRBJ1-2; no clear D. The germline CDR1 and CDR2 sequences are MNHEY and SVGEGT. The CDR3 has 11 amino acids. V was cut by 6 bases and J by 11 bases, with 13 bases left in between. The CDR3 nucleotides read TGTGCCAGCAGCTCCTCAACAAGGTACACCTTC. Its translation: CASSSSTRYTF.

The chain uses TRBV28 and TRBJ2-5, with 12 bases identical to TRBD1. CDR1 is MDHEN, CDR2 SYDVKM, per germline. V dropped 3 bases and J dropped 5; count of bases not matched to a gene: 4. This CDR3 spans 15 amino acids. The DNA of the CDR3 is TGTGCCAGCAGTTTCGGGACAGGGGGCGCGGAGACCCAGTACTTC. Protein sequence: CASSFGTGGAETQYF.

This clonotype was detected only a few times. The V and J genes are TRBV7-9 and TRBJ1-5; the match to TRBD1 covers 8 bases. CDR3 length equals 16 residues. The J segment lost 3 bases and the V segment lost 5 bases, leaving 9 bases of the junction unmatched. Germline lookup yields CDR1 SEHNR and CDR2 FQNEAQ (reference sequence). CDR3 nucleotide sequence: TGTGCCAGCAGCCTTGGGACAGGCCAGATCAATCAGCCCCAGCATTTT. Protein product: CASSLGTGQINQPQHF.

CDR3 DNA: TGCGCCAGCAGCCAAAAGGGCGCCTCTAGCACAGATACGCAGTATTTT. Encoded protein: CASSQKGASSTDTQYF. This rearrangement joins TRBV4-1 to TRBJ2-3, with unresolved D. The germline gives CDR1 MGHRA, CDR2 YSYEKL. The CDR3 is 16 amino acids. Trimming removed 2 bases at V and 0 bases at J, with 12 bases between.

This clonotype occurred a few times. The chain is built from TRBV4-1 and TRBJ1-6, with D perhaps matching TRBD1 (5 bases). Trimming shortened V by 1 base and J by 5 bases, and 18 bases separated the two germline ends. The germline CDR1 and CDR2 sequences are MGHRA and YSYEKL. The CDR3 totals 18 residues. Written as DNA, the CDR3 is TGCGCCAGCAGCCAAGGGGACGGGTACGGGGATAATAATTCACCCCTCCACTTT. Amino acid sequence: CASSQGDGYGDNNSPLHF.

The chain has TRBV4-1 and TRBJ2-1, with D possibly being TRBD1 (6 bases). The CDR3 contains 16 residues. V lost 4 bases, J lost 1 base, and 14 bases lay in between. Germline-derived CDR1 and CDR2 are MGHRA and YSYEKL. CDR3 nucleotide sequence: TGCGCCAGCAGCCGCCTACAGGGAAATTCCTACAATGAGCAGTTCTTC. Its translation is CASSRLQGNSYNEQFF.

The V and J genes are TRBV12-3 or TRBV12-4 and TRBJ2-3; D may correspond to TRBD1 or TRBD2 (6 bases each). CDR3 length: 14 residues. Trimming stripped 7 bases from V and 7 bases from J, with 18 bases between. CDR3 sequence (DNA): TGTGCCAGCATGGTAGGAGGGGGTGTGAATACGCAGTATTTT. This codes for CASMVGGGVNTQYF.

The chain uses TRBV7-2 and TRBJ2-5; the match to TRBD1 covers 7 bases. The CDR3 is 15 amino acids. After removal of 1 base from V and 2 bases from J, the junction contained 4 bases not matched to a gene. Germline CDR1 reads SGHTA; CDR2 reads FQGNSA. The CDR3 spells CASSLGQGLQETQYF. CDR3 bases: TGTGCCAGCAGCTTAGGACAGGGCCTACAAGAGACCCAGTACTTC.

V and J are TRBV2 and TRBJ2-3; D is perhaps TRBD1 or TRBD2 (5 bases each). In germline, CDR1 is SNHLY, CDR2 FYNNEI. V was trimmed by 8 bases and J by 6 bases, leaving 18 bases between them. The CDR3 runs 14 residues. For the CDR3, the DNA is TGTGCCAGCGCCTTACGGGACCGCGGCGATACGCAGTATTTT. Protein: CASALRDRGDTQYF.

This clonotype was found once. The V gene is TRBV12-3 or TRBV12-4, the J gene TRBJ1-1, with TRBD1 matching over 7 bases. This CDR3 is 16 amino acids long. V dropped 6 bases and J dropped 3; count of bases not matched to a gene: 13. CDR3 residues: CASRPGQELGDTEAFF. The CDR3 bases are TGTGCCAGCAGACCTGGACAGGAGCTCGGGGACACTGAAGCTTTCTTT.

This clonotype was counted ten times or more. The J gene is TRBJ2-4, the V gene TRBV7-9, with TRBD1 matching over 7 bases. Germline CDR1 SEHNR, CDR2 FQNEAQ (reference sequence). CDR3 size: 16 residues. V trimming: 6 bases; J trimming: 2 bases; junction bases outside the gene matches: 10. CDR3 coding DNA: TGTGCCAGCAGGGACGACAGGGATGCGACCAAAAACATTCAGTACTTC. Translating it yields CASRDDRDATKNIQYF.

The chain combines TRBV2 with TRBJ1-4, with D possibly matching TRBD1 (5 bases). With 0 bases removed from V and 7 bases from J, the gap between germline ends came to 15 bases. Germline CDR1 reads SNHLY; CDR2 reads FYNNEI. The CDR3 has 16 amino acids. CDR3 sequence (DNA): TGTGCCAGCAGTGAAGCGCTTGGGGGTCCGGGTGAAAAACTGTTTTTT. It yields the protein CASSEALGGPGEKLFF.

For this clonotype: One end of the junction does not line up with germline, which may come from a read error. The gene calls are TRBV6-6 and TRBJ1-2, with a weak D call TRBD1 (5 bases). The germline V gene has CDR1 MNHNY and CDR2 SVGAGI (reference sequence). The CDR3 runs to 14 residues. The CDR3 DNA follows: TGTGCCGGCAGTTTTTACCAGGGCGGGTATGGCTACACCTTC. It is translated as CAGSFYQGGYGYTF.

The rearrangement links TRBV27 to TRBJ1-2; 10 bases agree with TRBD1. This CDR3 has 14 amino acids. Germline V gene lookup returns CDR1 MNHEY and CDR2 SMNVEV (reference sequence). J was trimmed by 5 bases and V by 6 bases; bases with no gene match: 6. CDR3 DNA sequence: TGTGCCAGCAGCCGACAGGGGGCCTTATATGGCTACACCTTC. This sequence encodes CASSRQGALYGYTF.

This clonotype was detected a few times. The chain employs TRBV28 and TRBJ2-5; D possibly corresponds to TRBD1 (5 bases). The J call is in doubt because the DNA end fits TRBJ2-7 better. CDR3 length: 13 residues. The germline CDR1 and CDR2 sequences are MDHEN and SYDVKM. CDR3 sequence: CASSFQGLSEQYF. The CDR3 region has the DNA TGTGCCAGCAGTTTCCAGGGCCTATCCGAGCAGTACTTC.

The V gene is TRBV5-1, the J gene TRBJ2-4, with TRBD2 matching over 8 bases. With the DNA end fitting TRBJ2-5 better, the J assignment may be wrong. The CDR3 covers 15 residues. Germline loops: CDR1 SGHRS, CDR2 YFSETQ. The DNA of the CDR3 is TGCGCCAGCAGCTTGGCCGTGGCGGGGGGAGAGACCCAGTACTTC. Translated, it gives CASSLAVAGGETQYF.

The chain employs TRBV10-3 and TRBJ2-1; 14 bases match TRBD2. Germline V lookup: CDR1 ENHRY, CDR2 SYGVKD. V shed 2 bases and J 4 bases; nucleotides not matched to a gene: 4. The CDR3 extends over 17 amino acids. Here the CDR3 DNA reads TGTGCCATCAGTGAGAAGGGACTAGCGGGGGCTTACAATGAGCAGTTCTTC. Translation: CAISEKGLAGAYNEQFF.